This is a list of T cell receptor beta chains from one sample in a study of T-cell memory formation after mild COVID-19. MiXCR, applied by TCRdb to the 5' RACE reads, yields one record per CDR3 protein. Of roughly 130,000 distinct CDR3 sequences listed, about 18% are singletons. The material sequenced was PBMCs or a T cell subset sorted from them (not recorded which). The receptor source for this set is a man aged 18-30 years who had mild COVID-19 (a few samples of this study predate the infection). Cell type and time point are not known. Each CDR3 is given with its conserved first and last residue. Each record gives: J gene, V gene, clone size, D gene, CDR3 protein, CDR3 DNA. A D gene is named only where the DNA matches it firmly. Rows give clone size only sometimes, using once, few, many, or a class for an expanded clone.

J gene: TRBJ2-1
V gene: TRBV11-2
clone size: many
D gene: .
CDR3 protein: CASSLGRNNEQFF
CDR3 DNA: TGTGCCAGCAGCTTAGGACGGAACAATGAGCAGTTCTTC

J gene: TRBJ2-3
V gene: TRBV5-1
clone size: .
D gene: .
CDR3 protein: CASSAFSALRSTDTQYF
CDR3 DNA: TGCGCCAGCAGCGCCTTCTCAGCCCTCCGGAGCACAGATACGCAGTATTTT

J gene: TRBJ2-3
V gene: TRBV7-9
clone size: .
D gene: .
CDR3 protein: CASSTRLHEGDTQYF
CDR3 DNA: TGTGCCAGCAGCACCCGACTGCACGAGGGAGATACGCAGTATTTT

J gene: TRBJ2-7
V gene: TRBV10-3
clone size: .
D gene: .
CDR3 protein: CAISDPPQAGYEQYF
CDR3 DNA: TGTGCCATCAGTGATCCACCCCAGGCCGGCTACGAGCAGTACTTC

J gene: TRBJ1-5
V gene: TRBV4-1
clone size: many
D gene: .
CDR3 protein: CASSQAGWPVKDQPQHF
CDR3 DNA: TGCGCCAGCAGCCAAGCGGGTTGGCCAGTAAAAGATCAGCCCCAGCATTTT

J gene: TRBJ2-1
V gene: TRBV20-1
clone size: .
D gene: .
CDR3 protein: CSASRTGTANEQFF
CDR3 DNA: TGCAGTGCTAGCCGCACAGGGACGGCCAATGAGCAGTTCTTC

J gene: TRBJ1-1
V gene: TRBV3-1
clone size: few
D gene: .
CDR3 protein: CASSQDSSSSAFF
CDR3 DNA: TGTGCCAGCAGCCAAGATTCATCAAGTTCAGCTTTCTTT

J gene: TRBJ1-5
V gene: TRBV6-5
clone size: .
D gene: .
CDR3 protein: CASSRTFRGEQNQPQHF
CDR3 DNA: TGTGCCAGCAGTCGAACTTTCCGGGGAGAACAAAATCAGCCCCAGCATTTT

J gene: TRBJ1-1
V gene: TRBV5-6
clone size: few
D gene: .
CDR3 protein: CASSSLRTGGDTEAFF
CDR3 DNA: TGTGCCAGCAGCTCGCTCCGGACGGGCGGGGACACTGAAGCTTTCTTT

J gene: TRBJ1-2
V gene: TRBV29-1
clone size: .
D gene: TRBD1
CDR3 protein: CSVSRTGGVGGYTF
CDR3 DNA: TGCAGCGTGTCTCGTACAGGGGGCGTAGGGGGCTACACCTTC

J gene: TRBJ2-3
V gene: TRBV5-6
clone size: many
D gene: .
CDR3 protein: CASSLRISTDTQYF
CDR3 DNA: TGTGCCAGCAGCTTGCGGATTAGCACAGATACGCAGTATTTT

J gene: TRBJ2-5
V gene: TRBV7-2
clone size: .
D gene: .
CDR3 protein: CASSLVGREETQYF
CDR3 DNA: TGTGCCAGCAGCTTAGTCGGTAGGGAGGAGACCCAGTACTTC

J gene: TRBJ2-5
V gene: TRBV6-2/TRBV6-3
clone size: many
D gene: .
CDR3 protein: CASSGTEETQYF
CDR3 DNA: TGTGCCAGCAGTGGGACGGAAGAGACCCAGTACTTC

J gene: TRBJ2-3
V gene: TRBV5-1
clone size: .
D gene: .
CDR3 protein: CASSLGTVTQYF
CDR3 DNA: TGCGCCAGCAGCTTGGGGACAGTCACGCAGTATTTT

J gene: TRBJ2-7
V gene: TRBV10-3
clone size: once
D gene: TRBD2
CDR3 protein: CAISESGTSGGYSYEQYF
CDR3 DNA: TGTGCCATCAGTGAGTCGGGGACTAGCGGGGGCTATTCCTACGAGCAGTACTTC

J gene: TRBJ2-7
V gene: TRBV5-1
clone size: few
D gene: TRBD1
CDR3 protein: CASSLSGQGVGEQYF
CDR3 DNA: TGCGCCAGCAGCTTATCGGGACAGGGCGTGGGAGAGCAGTACTTC

J gene: TRBJ2-2
V gene: TRBV6-6
clone size: few
D gene: .
CDR3 protein: CASGRQDPTGELFF
CDR3 DNA: TGTGCCAGCGGAAGACAGGACCCTACCGGGGAGCTGTTTTTT

J gene: TRBJ2-1
V gene: TRBV5-1
clone size: .
D gene: .
CDR3 protein: CAGSPVGGEQFF
CDR3 DNA: TGCGCCGGCAGCCCTGTAGGGGGTGAGCAGTTCTTC

J gene: TRBJ1-3
V gene: TRBV7-2
clone size: .
D gene: TRBD1
CDR3 protein: CASIPTGAGNTIYF
CDR3 DNA: TGTGCCAGCATCCCTACAGGGGCTGGAAACACCATATATTTT

J gene: TRBJ1-2
V gene: TRBV5-6
clone size: .
D gene: .
CDR3 protein: CASSLKGGPGYGYTF
CDR3 DNA: TGTGCCAGCAGCTTGAAGGGGGGCCCGGGCTATGGCTACACCTTC

J gene: TRBJ2-1
V gene: TRBV11-1
clone size: .
D gene: .
CDR3 protein: CASSPLGWGVNEQFF
CDR3 DNA: TGTGCCAGCAGCCCCCTCGGGTGGGGGGTTAATGAGCAGTTCTTC

J gene: TRBJ2-5
V gene: TRBV18
clone size: .
D gene: .
CDR3 protein: CASSPPTLRETQYF
CDR3 DNA: TGTGCCAGCTCACCACCAACACTACGGGAGACCCAGTACTTC

J gene: TRBJ2-5
V gene: TRBV10-1
clone size: many
D gene: .
CDR3 protein: CASSEGETQYF
CDR3 DNA: TGCGCCAGCAGTGAGGGGGAGACCCAGTACTTC

J gene: TRBJ1-1
V gene: TRBV18
clone size: .
D gene: .
CDR3 protein: CASSSQANTEAFF
CDR3 DNA: TGTGCCAGCTCATCCCAGGCCAACACTGAAGCTTTCTTT

J gene: TRBJ2-1
V gene: TRBV12-3/TRBV12-4
clone size: .
D gene: .
CDR3 protein: CASSQGSQLVHEQFF
CDR3 DNA: TGTGCCAGCAGCCAAGGGTCACAGCTGGTCCATGAGCAGTTCTTC

J gene: TRBJ2-3
V gene: TRBV5-1
clone size: .
D gene: .
CDR3 protein: CASSLDSQDTQYF
CDR3 DNA: TGCGCCAGCAGCTTGGATTCCCAGGATACGCAGTATTTT

J gene: TRBJ1-5
V gene: TRBV6-6
clone size: .
D gene: .
CDR3 protein: CASSLQDSNQPQHF
CDR3 DNA: TGTGCCAGCAGTTTACAGGATAGCAATCAGCCCCAGCATTTT

J gene: TRBJ2-3
V gene: TRBV5-1
clone size: few
D gene: .
CDR3 protein: CASRGRGASTDTQYF
CDR3 DNA: TGCGCCAGCAGGGGCCGGGGGGCTAGCACAGATACGCAGTATTTT

J gene: TRBJ2-4
V gene: TRBV12-3/TRBV12-4
clone size: few
D gene: .
CDR3 protein: CASSSGFQRVAKNIQYF
CDR3 DNA: TGTGCCAGCAGTTCGGGATTTCAGAGGGTAGCCAAAAACATTCAGTACTTC

J gene: TRBJ2-6
V gene: TRBV7-3
clone size: few
D gene: .
CDR3 protein: CASSQGPRDGANVLTF
CDR3 DNA: TGTGCCAGCAGCCAGGGACCCCGGGACGGGGCCAACGTCCTGACTTTC

J gene: TRBJ2-3
V gene: TRBV10-3
clone size: few
D gene: TRBD2
CDR3 protein: CAIRLAGGSTDTQYF
CDR3 DNA: TGTGCCATCAGGTTAGCGGGGGGAAGCACAGATACGCAGTATTTT

J gene: TRBJ2-1
V gene: TRBV18
clone size: .
D gene: .
CDR3 protein: CASSPPGYNEQFF
CDR3 DNA: TGTGCCAGCTCACCACCAGGGTACAATGAGCAGTTCTTC

J gene: TRBJ1-4
V gene: TRBV28
clone size: .
D gene: TRBD1
CDR3 protein: CASSRRDRVEKLFF
CDR3 DNA: TGTGCCAGCAGTCGCCGGGACAGGGTAGAAAAACTGTTTTTT

J gene: TRBJ2-7
V gene: TRBV7-2
clone size: many
D gene: .
CDR3 protein: CASSPQYEQYF
CDR3 DNA: TGTGCCAGCAGCCCACAGTACGAGCAGTACTTC

J gene: TRBJ2-2
V gene: TRBV5-1
clone size: .
D gene: TRBD1
CDR3 protein: CASTPVPGTGGTGELFF
CDR3 DNA: TGCGCCAGCACCCCCGTCCCTGGGACAGGGGGGACCGGGGAGCTGTTTTTT

J gene: TRBJ1-2
V gene: TRBV5-1
clone size: few
D gene: .
CDR3 protein: CASSLGVQDGYTF
CDR3 DNA: TGCGCCAGCAGCTTGGGGGTTCAGGATGGCTACACCTTC

J gene: TRBJ2-7
V gene: TRBV5-1
clone size: few
D gene: .
CDR3 protein: CASSLAPGPYEQYF
CDR3 DNA: TGCGCCAGCAGCTTGGCCCCAGGGCCCTACGAGCAGTACTTC

J gene: TRBJ2-1
V gene: TRBV5-1
clone size: few
D gene: TRBD2
CDR3 protein: CASSSGLAVGNEQFF
CDR3 DNA: TGCGCCAGCAGCTCGGGACTAGCGGTTGGGAATGAGCAGTTCTTC

J gene: TRBJ2-7
V gene: TRBV5-1
clone size: .
D gene: .
CDR3 protein: CASSPTELTGYEQYF
CDR3 DNA: TGCGCCAGCAGCCCTACCGAGTTGACCGGGTACGAGCAGTACTTC

J gene: TRBJ1-1
V gene: TRBV20-1
clone size: few
D gene: .
CDR3 protein: CSARDQGGLAEAFF
CDR3 DNA: TGCAGTGCTAGAGATCAGGGAGGGCTGGCTGAAGCTTTCTTT

J gene: TRBJ1-1
V gene: TRBV12-3/TRBV12-4
clone size: .
D gene: .
CDR3 protein: CASSAYTALNTEAFF
CDR3 DNA: TGTGCCAGCAGTGCGTATACAGCCTTGAACACTGAAGCTTTCTTT

J gene: TRBJ2-4
V gene: TRBV29-1
clone size: .
D gene: .
CDR3 protein: CSGRAGENIQYF
CDR3 DNA: TGCAGCGGCCGGGCCGGGGAAAACATTCAGTACTTC

J gene: TRBJ2-3
V gene: TRBV4-1
clone size: .
D gene: .
CDR3 protein: CASSQRQSAQYF
CDR3 DNA: TGCGCCAGCAGCCAAAGGCAGAGTGCGCAGTATTTT

J gene: TRBJ1-5
V gene: TRBV5-1
clone size: many
D gene: .
CDR3 protein: CASSLLGGGQPQHF
CDR3 DNA: TGCGCCAGCAGCTTGCTTGGGGGCGGACAGCCCCAGCATTTT